This T cell receptor beta chain comes out of a study of blood T cell repertoires in COVID-19. This CDR3 contains 12 residues. Losses at the gene ends were 8 bases for V and 3 bases for J; bases not matched to a gene: 3. TCRdb's copy holds only in-frame clones and misses some; the assay was immunoSEQ multiplex PCR. The sample includes around 700,000 clones, more than 80% of them seen just once. V and J are TRBV12-3 or TRBV12-4 and TRBJ1-1; 7 positions match TRBD1. The receptor comes from a woman aged 18-29 years with acute or convalescent COVID-19. What was sequenced was peripheral blood. The CDR3 DNA is TGTGCCAGCCGCAGGGGGGACACTGAAGCTTTCTTT. Amino acid sequence: CASRRGDTEAFF.